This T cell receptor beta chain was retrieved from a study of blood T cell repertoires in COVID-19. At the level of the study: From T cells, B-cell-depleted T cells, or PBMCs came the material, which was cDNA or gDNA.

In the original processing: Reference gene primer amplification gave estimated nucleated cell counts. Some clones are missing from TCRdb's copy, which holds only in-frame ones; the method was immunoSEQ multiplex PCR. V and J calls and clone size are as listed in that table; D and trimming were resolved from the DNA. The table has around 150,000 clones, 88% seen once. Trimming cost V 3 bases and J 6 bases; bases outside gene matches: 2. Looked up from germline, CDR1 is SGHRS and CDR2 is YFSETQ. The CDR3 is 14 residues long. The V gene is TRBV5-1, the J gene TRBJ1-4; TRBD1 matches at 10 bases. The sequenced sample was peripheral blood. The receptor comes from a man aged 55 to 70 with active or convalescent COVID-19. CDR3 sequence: CASSSGTGDEKLFF. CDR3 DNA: TGCGCCAGCAGCTCCGGGACAGGGGATGAAAAACTGTTTTTT.